These 18 T cell receptor beta chains came from one sample sequenced in a study of shared clonotypes between healthy human individuals. Method: immunoSEQ multiplex PCR; TCRdb's copy keeps in-frame clones and lacks some. The sample consists of some 660,000 clones, around four fifths of them appearing once. Sequenced input: memory CD4+ T cells sorted from blood. As for subset: CD45RA-negative fraction. The receptors stem from a woman in her 30s in good health.

The J gene is TRBJ1-1, the V gene TRBV6-6; D not certain. Trimming took off 2 bases at V and 3 bases at J, with 4 bases between the two ends. The germline CDR1 and CDR2 sequences are MNHNY and SVGAGI (reference sequence). The CDR3 consists of 12 residues. The CDR3 protein is CASSYLDTEAFF. CDR3 nucleotides: TGTGCCAGCAGTTACCTGGACACTGAAGCTTTCTTT.

This clone showed up many times. This chain links TRBV5-8 with TRBJ1-5, with TRBD1 matching 7 bases. V lost 0 bases to trimming and J lost 7 bases; unmatched junction nucleotides: 7. Per the germline V gene, CDR1 is SGHTS and CDR2 is YDEGEE. This CDR3 is built from 15 residues. The CDR3 DNA reads TGTGCCAGCAGCTTGGGGGGACAGATCCAGCAGCCCCAGCATTTT. Its protein product is CASSLGGQIQQPQHF.

The chain couples TRBV5-1 to TRBJ2-3; D is perhaps TRBD2 (6 bases). There are 16 residues in the CDR3. Looked up from germline, CDR1 is SGHRS and CDR2 is YFSETQ. The ends were cut back, 4 bases at V and 2 bases at J, with 17 bases in the middle. The CDR3 DNA sequence: TGCGCCAGCAGCAACGCCTTAGCGGCGAACACAGATACGCAGTATTTT. Amino acids: CASSNALAANTDTQYF. Using reference TRBV5-1 and TRBJ2-3 for the parts outside the CDR3, the full variable domain is KAGVTQTPRYLIKTRGQQVTLSCSPISGHRSVSWYQQTPGQGLQFLFEYFSETQRNKGNFPGRFSGRQFSNSRSEMNVSTLELGDSALYLCASSNALAANTDTQYFGPGTRLTVL.

This clone was observed at least ten times. The same CDR3 is also encoded by other DNA sequences in this sample. The genes are TRBV2 and TRBJ2-5, with D perhaps matching TRBD1 (6 bases). There are 14 residues in the CDR3. Germline values: CDR1 SNHLY, CDR2 FYNNEI. The V and J ends lost 5 bases and 1 base respectively, with 11 bases between them. This CDR3 is CASSPTGIQETQYF. CDR3 nucleotides: TGTGCCAGCAGTCCGACAGGAATCCAAGAGACCCAGTACTTC.

The chain has TRBV6-5 and TRBJ1-1; possibly TRBD1 for D (6 bases). CDR3 length equals 14 residues. Trimming stripped 4 bases from V and 5 bases from J, with 14 bases between. Germline CDR1 MNHEY, CDR2 SVGAGI. The chain's CDR3 is CASSSYREATEAFF. The CDR3 region has the DNA TGTGCCAGCAGTTCCTACAGGGAGGCAACTGAAGCTTTCTTT.

This chain connects TRBV9 to TRBJ2-2; the D is unclear. The V and J ends lost 4 bases and 3 bases respectively, with 16 bases between them. The length of the CDR3 is 16 residues. Germline V gene lookup returns CDR1 SGDLS and CDR2 YYNGEE. The CDR3 DNA reads TGTGCCAGCAGCCCACCGCCGAGGATTCACACCGGGGAGCTGTTTTTT. Translated, it gives CASSPPPRIHTGELFF.

This clone was seen a single time. This chain connects TRBV10-3 to TRBJ1-1; 8 bases map to TRBD1. The length of the CDR3 is 12 residues. J gave up 5 bases and V 10 bases, and 6 bases lay outside the gene matches. Per the germline V gene, CDR1 is ENHRY and CDR2 is SYGVKD. Here the CDR3 reads CATADRVTEAFF. In nucleotides, the CDR3 is TGTGCCACCGCGGACAGGGTAACTGAAGCTTTCTTT.

For the CDR3, the DNA is TGTGCCAGCAGCTTGGAAGGAGTAAAACGGGGGGAAAAACTGTTTTTT. It translates to CASSLEGVKRGEKLFF. The chain has TRBV5-4 and TRBJ1-4, with TRBD1 as a possible D gene (5 bases). This CDR3 has 16 amino acids. Germline V CDR1 and CDR2: SGHNT, YYREEE (reference sequence). The ends were cut back, 0 bases at V and 8 bases at J, with 17 bases in the middle.

The V gene is TRBV29-1, the J gene TRBJ2-2, with D possibly being TRBD2 (6 bases). Germline lookup yields CDR1 SQVTM and CDR2 ANQGSEA. The CDR3 consists of 17 residues. Trimming stripped 7 bases from V and 7 bases from J, with 28 bases between. The CDR3 DNA reads TGCAGCGCCTTACCTCCTTTTGGAACCGGGAGTGGCGGGGAGCTGTTTTTT. Translated, it gives CSALPPFGTGSGGELFF.

V usage is TRBV14 and J usage is TRBJ1-2, with 8 bases matching TRBD1. Losses at the gene ends were 1 base for V and 5 bases for J; bases not matched to a gene: 9. Germline V lookup: CDR1 SGHDN, CDR2 FVKESK. The CDR3 spans 16 residues. CDR3 DNA: TGTGCCAGCAGCCAAGGTTTAGGACAGGGAAGATATGGCTACACCTTC. This translates into CASSQGLGQGRYGYTF. The full variable domain, with the rest looked up from reference TRBV14 and TRBJ1-2, is EAGVTQFPSHSVIEKGQTVTLRCDPISGHDNLYWYRRVMGKEIKFLLHFVKESKQDESGMPNNRFLAERTGGTYSTLKVQPAELEDSGVYFCASSQGLGQGRYGYTFGSGTRLTVV.

This clone has more than one count but fewer than ten. The J gene is TRBJ1-4, the V gene TRBV5-1; the match to TRBD1 covers 8 bases. The V gene's germline CDR1 is SGHRS and CDR2 YFSETQ. The junction had 6 bases not matched to a gene; V was cut back by 5 bases and J by 6 bases. The CDR3 runs 14 residues. The chain's CDR3 is CASSWTGIYEKLFF. Here the CDR3 DNA reads TGCGCCAGCAGTTGGACAGGGATCTATGAAAAACTGTTTTTT.

The chain uses TRBV7-2 and TRBJ2-7, with 7 bases aligning to TRBD2. Germline CDR1 is SGHTA and CDR2 is FQGNSA. The CDR3 has 15 residues. V trimming: 6 bases; J trimming: 2 bases; junction bases outside the gene matches: 10. In DNA, the CDR3 is TGTGCCAGCAGACTTACGCGGGAGTCCACCTACGAGCAGTACTTC. This translates into CASRLTRESTYEQYF.

V gene TRBV7-9 combines with J gene TRBJ2-2; D is perhaps TRBD1 (6 bases). This CDR3 has 16 amino acids. Germline CDR1 is SEHNR and CDR2 is FQNEAQ (reference sequence). Trimming left V 5 bases short and J 0 bases short, with 13 bases between. CDR3: CASSAPGTSNTGELFF. The CDR3 DNA reads TGTGCCAGCAGCGCTCCCGGGACATCGAACACCGGGGAGCTGTTTTTT. Combining the CDR3 with reference TRBV7-9 and TRBJ2-2 gives the whole variable domain DTGVSQNPRHKITKRGQNVTFRCDPISEHNRLYWYRQTLGQGPEFLTYFQNEAQLEKSRLLSDRFSAERPKGSFSTLEIQRTEQGDSAMYLCASSAPGTSNTGELFFGEGSRLTVL.

This chain connects TRBV28 to TRBJ1-2, with 8 positions matching TRBD1. This CDR3 contains 15 residues. Germline CDR1 and CDR2: MDHEN and SYDVKM. V dropped 5 bases and J dropped 6; count of bases not matched to a gene: 11. The CDR3 sequence: CASSVSSRQGNGYTF. The CDR3 coding sequence is TGTGCCAGCAGTGTATCGTCCCGACAGGGGAATGGCTACACCTTC.

The genes are TRBV7-9 and TRBJ1-5, with a possible D match to TRBD1 (6 bases). The CDR3 covers 14 residues. Germline lookup yields CDR1 SEHNR and CDR2 FQNEAQ (reference sequence). Trimming left V 1 base short and J 7 bases short, with 11 bases between. The CDR3 DNA is TGTGCCAGCAGCTTAGGGGGGCCTGGGCAGCCCCAGCATTTT. This translates into CASSLGGPGQPQHF.

Remarks on this clone: The sample carries other DNA sequences with the same CDR3. The chain is built from TRBV28 and TRBJ1-5, with unresolved D. V lost 2 bases to trimming and J lost 2 bases, with 1 base between them. The CDR3 consists of 12 residues. The germline V gene encodes CDR1 MDHEN and CDR2 SYDVKM. The CDR3 nucleotides are TGTGCCAGCAGTTTAGGCAATCAGCCCCAGCATTTT. This encodes CASSLGNQPQHF.

The CDR3 is CASRGIGRAEAFF. The CDR3 DNA sequence: TGCGCCAGCAGAGGGATCGGTAGAGCTGAAGCTTTCTTT. J is TRBJ1-1 and V is TRBV4-1, with D unclear. The V gene lost 6 bases and the J gene lost 6 bases, with 14 bases spanning the gap. Germline V gene sequence: CDR1 MGHRA, CDR2 YSYEKL. The CDR3 extends over 13 amino acids.

The chain recombines TRBV11-2 with TRBJ2-5; D is possibly TRBD1 (5 bases). The CDR3 contains 14 residues. Trimming cost V 3 bases and J 5 bases, with 13 bases left between them. Germline V lookup: CDR1 SGHAT, CDR2 FQNNGV. This CDR3 reads CASSFSPQGETQYF. The CDR3 bases are TGTGCCAGCAGCTTCAGCCCTCAGGGCGAGACCCAGTACTTC. Combining the CDR3 with reference TRBV11-2 and TRBJ2-5 gives the whole variable domain EAGVAQSPRYKIIEKRQSVAFWCNPISGHATLYWYQQILGQGPKLLIQFQNNGVVDDSQLPKDRFSAERLKGVDSTLKIQPAKLEDSAVYLCASSFSPQGETQYFGPGTRLLVL.